The 26 T cell receptor beta chains below were found in one sample sequenced in a study of regulatory T cells in long-lasting Graves disease (dated by TCRdb to about 2021). In light of the paper, this sample's time point label describes: persistent/refractory GD, antithyroid drugs over 5 years with positive TRAb. For both TCR sequencing and RNA sequencing, RNA was extracted from PBMCs in TRIzol. Library preparation employed multiplex PCR. The data were produced on an Illumina HiSeq 4000. TCR beta libraries were built with iRepertoire HTBI primers and Arm-PCR amplification of CDR3 regions. Using fastp at Q25 and MiXCR, TCRdb reprocessed the public reads and kept productive beta chains. Each entry merges the rows of one CDR3 protein and shows their most common DNA and genes. The table for this sample lists 400,000 to 500,000 distinct CDR3 sequences; roughly 23% of them were counted only once. Of the sample, roughly an eighth falls within the top ten clones.

The sample consisted of peripheral blood mononuclear cells (PBMCs), taken when the disease was refractory, from a patient treated with antithyroid drugs. These TCRs come from a female donor with Graves disease.

This clonotype was counted many times. The gene calls are TRBV2 and TRBJ1-2; tentatively, D is TRBD1 (6 bases). This CDR3 comprises 13 residues. Per the germline V gene, CDR1 is SNHLY and CDR2 is FYNNEI. V was trimmed by 7 bases and J by 8 bases, leaving 17 bases between them. CDR3 coding DNA: TGTGCCAGCAATAACAGGGCCTCAGGAGGCTACACCTTC. This gives the protein CASNNRASGGYTF.

The gene calls are TRBV5-1 and TRBJ1-3; possible D gene TRBD1, 5 bases. Germline lookup yields CDR1 SGHRS and CDR2 YFSETQ. The CDR3 loop spans 16 amino acids. Deletions cut 2 bases from V and 0 bases from J, with 12 bases between. In nucleotides, the CDR3 is TGCGCCAGCAGCTTACGACCGACAGACTCTGGAAACACCATATATTTT. This codes for CASSLRPTDSGNTIYF.

At least ten counts were recorded for this clonotype. The rearrangement uses TRBV2 and TRBJ1-2; D call uncertain. The ends were cut back, 2 bases at V and 4 bases at J, with 8 bases in the middle. Germline V gene lookup returns CDR1 SNHLY and CDR2 FYNNEI. The CDR3 covers 13 residues. The CDR3 sequence is CASSESPGYGYTF. In nucleotides, the CDR3 is TGTGCCAGCAGTGAAAGCCCGGGCTATGGCTACACCTTC.

This clonotype was seen a handful of times. The chain uses TRBV20-1 and TRBJ2-4; D is possibly TRBD2 (6 bases). The V gene lost 2 bases and the J gene lost 0 bases, with 26 bases spanning the gap. From germline, CDR1 is DFQATT and CDR2 SNEGSKA (reference sequence). This CDR3 spans 20 amino acids. The CDR3, as DNA: TGCAGTGCTAGACTACCCGTGGGGGTATTCAGGCGGGAAGCCAAAAACATTCAGTACTTC. It codes for CSARLPVGVFRREAKNIQYF.

In this sample, this clonotype turned up many times. The chain employs TRBV6-5 and TRBJ1-4; no clear D gene. The germline V gene has CDR1 MNHEY and CDR2 SVGAGI. This CDR3 is built from 14 residues. V was trimmed by 3 bases and J by 0 bases, leaving 5 bases between them. The CDR3 spells CASSYPATNEKLFF. For the CDR3, the DNA is TGTGCCAGCAGTTATCCCGCAACTAATGAAAAACTGTTTTTT.

This clonotype came up a few times. Here the CDR3 reads CASSYGRGNTGELFF. The CDR3 coding sequence is TGTGCCAGCAGTTACGGCAGGGGGAACACCGGGGAGCTGTTTTTT. This sequence joins TRBV6-2 or TRBV6-3 and TRBJ2-2, with a tentative D call TRBD1 (6 bases). The germline gives CDR1 MNHEY, CDR2 SVGEGT. The length of the CDR3 is 15 residues. V lost 2 bases and J lost 1, with 8 bases in between.

This clonotype has a count of ten or more. CDR3 sequence: CSVDVGGDEKLFF. In DNA form, the CDR3 reads TGCAGCGTTGATGTAGGAGGGGATGAAAAACTGTTTTTT. The chain combines TRBV29-1 with TRBJ1-4; maybe TRBD1 (5 bases). Germline V gene data show CDR1 as SQVTM and CDR2 as ANQGSEA. The CDR3 totals 13 residues. The V end was cut by 3 bases, the J end by 6 bases, with 11 bases between.

This clonotype was seen only a few times. CDR3 nucleotides: TGTGCCACCAGTGATTCGTGGGACGGGGCGGGTCAGCCCCAGCATTTT. It specifies CATSDSWDGAGQPQHF. V gene TRBV24-1 combines with J gene TRBJ1-5; TRBD1 is a possible D gene (5 bases). Germline V lookup: CDR1 KGHDR, CDR2 SFDVKD. The CDR3 is made up of 16 amino acids. Trimming removed 2 bases at V and 6 bases at J, with 16 bases between.

The sample holds a few counts of this clonotype. V and J are TRBV20-1 and TRBJ1-6, with D maybe TRBD1 (6 bases). Looked up from germline, CDR1 is DFQATT and CDR2 is SNEGSKA (reference sequence). This CDR3 has 17 residues. The V end was cut by 5 bases, the J end by 0 bases, with 17 bases between. The chain's CDR3 is CSALNRVGSSYNSPLHF. The CDR3 DNA reads as TGCAGTGCTTTGAACAGGGTGGGGAGCTCCTATAATTCACCCCTCCACTTT.

Concerning this clonotype itself: Here the CDR3 omits its conserved ending phenylalanine or tryptophan, so a read error is the likely source. This chain joins TRBV2 and TRBJ2-7, with a tentative D call TRBD2 (6 bases). V lost 5 bases and J lost 4, with 15 bases in between. In germline, CDR1 is SNHLY, CDR2 FYNNEI. The CDR3 is 14 residues long. In nucleotides, the CDR3 is TGTGCCAGCAGTTTATTCCCCAGCGGGTACGAGCAGTACCTC. Protein sequence: CASSLFPSGYEQYL.

This clonotype was recorded many times. The chain links TRBV2 to TRBJ1-2, with 7 bases aligning to TRBD1. Germline CDR1 reads SNHLY; CDR2 reads FYNNEI. This CDR3 contains 12 residues. V lost 6 bases, J lost 4 bases, and 2 bases stayed unmatched. The CDR3: CASRGDSYGYTF. The CDR3 coding sequence is TGTGCCAGCAGGGGGGACAGCTATGGCTACACCTTC. Combining the CDR3 with reference TRBV2 and TRBJ1-2 gives the whole variable domain EPEVTQTPSHQVTQMGQEVILRCVPISNHLYFYWYRQILGQKVEFLVSFYNNEISEKSEIFDDQFSVERPDGSNFTLKIRSTKLEDSAMYFCASRGDSYGYTFGSGTRLTVV.

The chain employs TRBV19 and TRBJ1-2; 9 nucleotides match TRBD1. The V gene's germline CDR1 is LNHDA and CDR2 SQIVND (reference sequence). CDR3 length equals 16 residues. J lost 2 bases, V lost 5 bases, and 9 bases had no gene match. The DNA for the CDR3 is TGTGCCAGTAGTCCCGGCGGGGGACAGGGCAACTATGGCTACACCTTC. Its translation: CASSPGGGQGNYGYTF.

This clonotype has a count of ten or more. The rearrangement links TRBV28 to TRBJ2-2; 12 bases are a match to TRBD2. The CDR3 runs 18 residues. V dropped 1 base and J dropped 5; count of bases not matched to a gene: 8. Germline V gene lookup returns CDR1 MDHEN and CDR2 SYDVKM. The CDR3 region is CASSLSLRLAGATGELFF. The CDR3 bases are TGTGCCAGCAGTTTATCCCTCCGACTAGCGGGAGCGACCGGGGAGCTGTTTTTT.

This clonotype was seen at least ten times. V and J are TRBV12-3 or TRBV12-4 and TRBJ1-2; a weak D match, TRBD1 (6 bases). Deletions cut 2 bases from V and 1 base from J, with 17 bases between. This CDR3 is 17 amino acids long. The CDR3 DNA is TGTGCCAGCAGTTTAATCGGCCCACAGGGTCGTAACTATGGCTACACCTTC. Amino acid sequence: CASSLIGPQGRNYGYTF.

This clonotype was picked up many times. The chain uses TRBV27 and TRBJ2-2; 9 bases fit TRBD1. Per germline, CDR1 MNHEY and CDR2 SMNVEV (reference sequence). This CDR3 has 13 amino acids. J was trimmed by 7 bases and V by 6 bases; bases with no gene match: 3. The chain's CDR3 is CASRRTGVGELFF. In DNA, the CDR3 is TGTGCCAGCAGAAGGACAGGGGTCGGGGAGCTGTTTTTT.

This clonotype was observed at least ten times. V is TRBV20-1 and J is TRBJ2-4, with TRBD2 identical over 9 bases. Germline V CDR1 and CDR2: DFQATT, SNEGSKA (reference sequence). V shed 2 bases, J shed 0 bases, and the junction held 5 bases outside the gene matches. The CDR3 is 16 amino acids. CDR3 residues: CSARLAGPVAKNIQYF. CDR3 DNA sequence: TGCAGTGCTAGACTAGCGGGACCAGTAGCCAAAAACATTCAGTACTTC.

This clonotype was observed a handful of times. This chain joins TRBV7-9 and TRBJ1-1, with D perhaps TRBD1 (5 bases). V dropped 5 bases and J dropped 4 bases, with 11 bases sitting between them. Germline-derived CDR1 and CDR2 are SEHNR and FQNEAQ (reference sequence). The CDR3 length is 13 residues. In DNA form, the CDR3 reads TGTGCCAGCAGCCACTCGGGGGGCACTGAAGCTTTCTTT. Its translation: CASSHSGGTEAFF.

The chain carries TRBV11-2 and TRBJ2-4; D unclear. With 5 bases removed from V and 0 bases from J, the gap between germline ends came to 11 bases. This CDR3 comprises 15 residues. Germline CDR1 SGHAT, CDR2 FQNNGV. The CDR3 DNA follows: TGTGCCAGCAGCCGTCGCACCGGAGCCAAAAACATTCAGTACTTC. Amino acids: CASSRRTGAKNIQYF.

The chain recombines TRBV2 with TRBJ2-2; the match to TRBD1 covers 12 bases. The CDR3 is 21 amino acids. Germline V gives CDR1 SNHLY, CDR2 FYNNEI. V lost 5 bases to trimming and J lost 5 bases; unmatched junction nucleotides: 21. CDR3 nucleotides: TGTGCCAGCAGTTCGAGAAACCGGGGACAGGGGGCCTCCGAGTTAACCGGGGAGCTGTTTTTT. This sequence encodes CASSSRNRGQGASELTGELFF.

This clonotype showed up just a few times. This chain uses TRBV20-1 with TRBJ2-1; TRBD2 matches 8 bases. The germline V gene has CDR1 DFQATT and CDR2 SNEGSKA (reference sequence). J lost 3 bases, V lost 4 bases, and 5 bases had no gene match. This CDR3 has 14 residues. CDR3 nucleotide sequence: TGCAGTGCTAAAGCGGGAGAACACTACAATGAGCAGTTCTTC. Translation: CSAKAGEHYNEQFF.

V and J are TRBV20-1 and TRBJ2-1; no definite D call. Germline assignment: CDR1 DFQATT and CDR2 SNEGSKA (reference sequence). The CDR3 consists of 14 residues. V lost 0 bases and J lost 1, with 7 bases in between. The CDR3 protein is CSARDFGSYNEQFF. The CDR3 region has the DNA TGCAGTGCTAGAGATTTCGGTTCCTACAATGAGCAGTTCTTC.

This clonotype has ten or more counts. This chain connects TRBV24-1 to TRBJ2-2, with D perhaps matching TRBD1 (6 bases). Trimming removed 6 bases at V and 1 base at J, with 17 bases between. CDR1 and CDR2 (germline): KGHDR, SFDVKD. This CDR3 spans 17 amino acids. In nucleotides, the CDR3 is TGTGCCACCAGTCCTTACCCCGGGACACAGAACACCGGGGAGCTGTTTTTT. Protein sequence: CATSPYPGTQNTGELFF.

This clonotype was found many times. This chain uses TRBV28 with TRBJ2-7, with 8 positions matching TRBD2. CDR1 MDHEN and CDR2 SYDVKM come from the germline V gene. The CDR3 sequence is 17 residues long. Unmatched junction bases numbered 12, after V lost 5 bases and J lost 0 bases. The CDR3 region has the DNA TGTGCCAGCAGTCCATCCAGTAGCGGGAAAAGCTCCTACGAGCAGTACTTC. Its protein product is CASSPSSSGKSSYEQYF. The whole variable domain, filled in from reference TRBV28 and TRBJ2-7, reads DVKVTQSSRYLVKRTGEKVFLECVQDMDHENMFWYRQDPGLGLRLIYFSYDVKMKEKGDIPEGYSVSREKKERFSLILESASTNQTSMYLCASSPSSSGKSSYEQYFGPGTRLTVT.

This clonotype was counted many times. The rearrangement uses TRBV13 and TRBJ2-7, with TRBD2 identical over 11 bases. The CDR3 has 16 residues. V was pared by 0 bases and J by 7 bases, with 8 bases of the junction left unmatched. Looked up from germline, CDR1 is PRHDT and CDR2 is FYEKMQ (reference sequence). Here the CDR3 reads CASSLGLAGDLLEQYF. Written as DNA, the CDR3 is TGTGCCAGCAGCTTAGGACTAGCGGGAGACCTACTGGAGCAGTACTTC.

This clonotype was observed many times. This chain joins TRBV19 and TRBJ2-2, with 10 bases identical to TRBD2. The germline CDR1 and CDR2 sequences are LNHDA and SQIVND (reference sequence). CDR3 length equals 15 residues. J was trimmed by 4 bases and V by 5 bases; bases with no gene match: 4. The CDR3 DNA is TGTGCCAGTAGTCCGCGACTAGCGGGCACCGGGGAGCTGTTTTTT. It translates to CASSPRLAGTGELFF.

Ten or more counts support this clonotype. The chain joins TRBV28 to TRBJ2-5; the D is unclear. V lost 2 bases, J lost 5 bases, and 9 bases lay in between. CDR3 length: 13 residues. Germline V gene sequence: CDR1 MDHEN, CDR2 SYDVKM. The CDR3 protein is CASSLIKPETQYF. The DNA of the CDR3 is TGTGCCAGCAGTTTAATCAAGCCGGAGACCCAGTACTTC.